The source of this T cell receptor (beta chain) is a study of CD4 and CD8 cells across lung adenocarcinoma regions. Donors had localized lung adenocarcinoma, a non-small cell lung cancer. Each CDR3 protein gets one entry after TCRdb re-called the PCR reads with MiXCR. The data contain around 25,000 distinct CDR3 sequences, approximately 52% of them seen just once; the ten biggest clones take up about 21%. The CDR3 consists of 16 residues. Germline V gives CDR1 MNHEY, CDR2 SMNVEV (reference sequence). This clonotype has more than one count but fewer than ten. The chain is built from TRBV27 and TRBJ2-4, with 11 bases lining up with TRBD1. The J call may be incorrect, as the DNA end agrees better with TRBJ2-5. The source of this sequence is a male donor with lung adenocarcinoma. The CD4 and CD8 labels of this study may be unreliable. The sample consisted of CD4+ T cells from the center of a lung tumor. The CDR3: CASSPWTGGEGETQYF. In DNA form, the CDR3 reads TGTGCCAGCAGTCCGTGGACAGGGGGCGAGGGAGAGACCCAGTACTTC.